The 15 T cell receptor beta chains reported below all come from one sample, sequenced in a study of vaccination and CD4 T cells after COVID-19. As to treatment: roughly 10-day PBMC culture with coronavirus spike peptide pools or control peptides (ViraFEST assay). The Oncomine TCR Beta short-read assay sequenced DNA from cultured CD4+ T cells. TCRdb independently ran MiXCR on the PCR reads; one entry per CDR3 protein. There are 17,000 or so distinct CDR3 sequences in the sample; about a third occur only once, and roughly 14% lies in the top ten. These receptors' targets are unknown. Sequenced: cultured CD4+ T cells from blood. The receptors were gathered from a human donor with COVID-19.

This clonotype was counted a few times. The chain couples TRBV24-1 to TRBJ2-3, with 7 positions matching TRBD1. Germline CDR1 KGHDR, CDR2 SFDVKD. Unmatched junction bases numbered 6, after V lost 5 bases and J lost 2 bases. CDR3 length: 15 amino acids. The CDR3 DNA reads TGTGCCACCAGTGCGCGGACAGGTTTCACAGATACGCAGTATTTT. It is translated as CATSARTGFTDTQYF.

The rearrangement joins TRBV4-2 to TRBJ1-5; 9 positions agree with TRBD1. CDR1 and CDR2 (germline): LGHNA, YNFKEQ. The CDR3 consists of 16 residues. With 0 bases clipped from V and 4 bases from J, the junction kept 4 bases outside the gene matches. The CDR3: CASSQETGGGNQPQHF. The CDR3 DNA reads TGTGCCAGCAGCCAAGAGACAGGGGGAGGGAATCAGCCCCAGCATTTT.

The CDR3 nucleotides are TGCAGCGGGCCTCTGGCCAGACTACCCGGTGACTATGGCTACACCTTC. The encoded protein is CSGPLARLPGDYGYTF. This chain links TRBV29-1 with TRBJ1-2, with D uncertain. The CDR3 runs 16 residues. Germline V gives CDR1 SQVTM, CDR2 ANQGSEA. Trimming pared 7 bases from V and 3 bases from J, leaving 24 bases between.

The chain has TRBV14 and TRBJ2-3; no firm D call. Germline CDR1 is SGHDN and CDR2 is FVKESK. The ends were cut back, 0 bases at V and 2 bases at J, with 12 bases in the middle. This CDR3 is 16 amino acids long. This CDR3 reads CASSQESSVVTDTQYF. In DNA form, the CDR3 reads TGTGCCAGCAGCCAAGAAAGCTCGGTAGTCACAGATACGCAGTATTTT.

The gene calls are TRBV5-1 and TRBJ2-7; 8 bases fit TRBD1. The CDR3 is 14 residues long. V was clipped by 7 bases and J by 6 bases; unmatched bases: 12. Germline V gene lookup returns CDR1 SGHRS and CDR2 YFSETQ. The CDR3 protein is CASGHGQGRTEQYF. DNA for the CDR3: TGCGCCAGCGGCCATGGACAGGGCAGAACCGAGCAGTACTTC. Drawing the rest from reference TRBV5-1 and TRBJ2-7, the complete variable domain is KAGVTQTPRYLIKTRGQQVTLSCSPISGHRSVSWYQQTPGQGLQFLFEYFSETQRNKGNFPGRFSGRQFSNSRSEMNVSTLELGDSALYLCASGHGQGRTEQYFGPGTRLTVT.

The rearrangement uses TRBV6-4 and TRBJ1-2, with 7 positions matching TRBD1. The germline CDR1 and CDR2 sequences are MRHNA and SNTAGT. The CDR3 loop spans 14 amino acids. V trimming: 3 bases; J trimming: 8 bases; junction bases outside the gene matches: 9. DNA for the CDR3: TGTGCCAGCAGTGAGTACGAGGGGGCTGTCGGCTACACCTTC. This sequence encodes CASSEYEGAVGYTF.

The chain combines TRBV28 with TRBJ1-2; no clear D gene. V was clipped by 3 bases and J by 5 bases, with 7 bases between them. The germline gives CDR1 MDHEN, CDR2 SYDVKM. This CDR3 comprises 12 residues. The CDR3 is CASSFEIYGYTF. CDR3 DNA: TGTGCCAGCAGTTTCGAGATATATGGCTACACCTTC.

The rearrangement links TRBV4-1 to TRBJ1-6, with TRBD1 matching over 7 bases. The CDR3 contains 18 residues. With V trimmed by 1 base and J by 0 bases, 6 bases remained unmatched. CDR1 and CDR2 (germline): MGHRA, YSYEKL. DNA of the CDR3: TGCGCCAGCAGCCAAGCCCAGGGGGGAAGCTCCTATAATTCACCCCTCCACTTT. It codes for CASSQAQGGSSYNSPLHF.

This clonotype was recorded a few times. The chain couples TRBV6-1 to TRBJ1-1, with 7 positions matching TRBD1. The CDR3 contains 14 residues. The germline CDR1 and CDR2 sequences are MNHNS and SASEGT. V lost 4 bases, J lost 2 bases, and 4 bases stayed unmatched. The CDR3 coding sequence is TGTGCCAGCAGTGGATCAGGGGGAAACACTGAAGCTTTCTTT. Residues: CASSGSGGNTEAFF.

The chain links TRBV24-1 to TRBJ1-2; no clear D. CDR1 is KGHDR, CDR2 SFDVKD, per germline. Trimming cost V 4 bases and J 8 bases, with 10 bases left between them. CDR3 length equals 12 residues. CDR3 sequence (DNA): TGTGCCACCAGTGACCCAATGTTGGGCTACACCTTC. Translated, it gives CATSDPMLGYTF.

This clonotype appeared a few times. This chain connects TRBV14 to TRBJ2-5; the match to TRBD2 covers 9 bases. This CDR3 contains 15 residues. The V gene end was trimmed by 2 bases and the J gene end by 1 base; junction bases not matched to a gene: 2. Germline V gives CDR1 SGHDN, CDR2 FVKESK. CDR3 DNA sequence: TGTGCCAGCAGCCAACTAGCGGGGATCCAAGAGACCCAGTACTTC. Protein product: CASSQLAGIQETQYF. Full variable domain (rest looked up from reference TRBV14 and TRBJ2-5): EAGVTQFPSHSVIEKGQTVTLRCDPISGHDNLYWYRRVMGKEIKFLLHFVKESKQDESGMPNNRFLAERTGGTYSTLKVQPAELEDSGVYFCASSQLAGIQETQYFGPGTRLLVL.

In this sample, this clonotype is medium-sized. J is TRBJ1-2 and V is TRBV20-1; D is possibly TRBD1 (5 bases). The germline V gene has CDR1 DFQATT and CDR2 SNEGSKA (reference sequence). The CDR3 spans 13 residues. Deletions cut 3 bases from V and 5 bases from J, with 13 bases between. The CDR3 loop reads CSASRESTYGYTF. The CDR3 DNA sequence: TGCAGTGCTAGCAGGGAATCAACTTATGGCTACACCTTC.

V usage is TRBV6-1 and J usage is TRBJ1-6, with D hard to call. V was trimmed by 4 bases and J by 1 base, leaving 8 bases between them. CDR1 is MNHNS and CDR2 is SASEGT in the germline V gene. The CDR3 has 15 amino acids. The CDR3 coding sequence is TGTGCCAGCAGTGCTAGGGAATCCTATAATTCACCCCTCCACTTT. This gives the protein CASSARESYNSPLHF.

This chain links TRBV11-3 with TRBJ2-1; D not resolved. The CDR3 runs to 13 residues. Trimming left V 6 bases short and J 8 bases short, with 14 bases between. Germline lookup yields CDR1 SGHNT and CDR2 YENEEA. CDR3 residues: CASSFTAGYEQFF. CDR3 in DNA: TGTGCCAGCAGTTTTACCGCCGGGTATGAGCAGTTCTTC. Together with reference TRBV11-3 and TRBJ2-1, the CDR3 gives the full variable domain: EAGVVQSPRYKIIEKKQPVAFWCNPISGHNTLYWYLQNLGQGPELLIRYENEEAVDDSQLPKDRFSAERLKGVDSTLKIQPAELGDSAVYLCASSFTAGYEQFFGPGTRLTVL.

The J gene is TRBJ1-6, the V gene TRBV5-6, with 8 bases lining up with TRBD1. The CDR3 consists of 15 residues. The germline gives CDR1 SGHDT, CDR2 YYEEEE. The trim removed 2 bases at V and 7 bases at J, leaving 5 bases unmatched. CDR3 coding DNA: TGTGCCAGCAGCTTAAGGACAGGGTGGAATTCACCCCTCCACTTT. This gives the protein CASSLRTGWNSPLHF. The entire variable domain, with the rest obtained from reference TRBV5-6 and TRBJ1-6, is as follows: DAGVTQSPTHLIKTRGQQVTLRCSPKSGHDTVSWYQQALGQGPQFIFQYYEEEERQRGNFPDRFSGHQFPNYSSELNVNALLLGDSALYLCASSLRTGWNSPLHFGNGTRLTVT.